The following is a TCR beta chain sequence with its context. Its target is unknown. The sample originates from a study of human T cells and chemical hapten exposure. On the study more broadly: Donors were sensitized with 2% DPC on the upper inner arm.

The CDR3 is 13 residues long. Germline V gives CDR1 LGHNT, CDR2 FRNRAP. The V gene lost 3 bases and the J gene lost 6 bases, with 10 bases spanning the gap. In the authors' workflow: Sample TCR totals centred on a median of 95,638, ranging roughly 20,000 to 700,000. MiXCR, run by TCRdb on the RACE reads, gives a single entry per CDR3 protein. These V and J calls originate from TCRdb's pipeline instead of the authors' own analysis. The sample lists 140,000 or so distinct CDR3 sequences, 10% to 15% occurring once. General study points: Relative to control repertoires, expanded TCRs gave rise to significantly more large CDR3 similarity clusters. As patch test score rose, PT1 expanded TCR counts tended to rise as well.

Time point: patch test 2, 6 weeks after DPC sensitization. Treatment reported: therapeutic diphenylcyclopropenone sensitization with weekly scalp DPC. This receptor was taken from a woman in her forties or fifties with alopecia areata. Some clones in this sample may be carry-over from other donors' samples. Material: whole blood, obtained in connection with sensitization to the hapten diphenylcyclopropenone (DPC). The V gene is TRBV12-5, the J gene TRBJ2-3; D not resolved. As DNA, the CDR3 is TGTGCTAGTGGTTTTACTCCCATGGATACGCAGTATTTT. This encodes CASGFTPMDTQYF.